This TCR beta chain was sequenced during a study of control samples from healthy donors and cancer patients. Method: immunoSEQ multiplex PCR; TCRdb's copy keeps in-frame clones and lacks some. The top ten clones hold over 1.1% of a sample with about 180,000 clones, roughly nine tenths of them seen once. V was pared by 5 bases and J by 4 bases, with 14 bases between. In germline, CDR1 is MDHEN, CDR2 SYDVKM. The length of the CDR3 is 14 residues. The TCR comes from a man aged 25 to 40 in good health. The genes are TRBV28 and TRBJ1-2; D remains unclear. The specimen was blood. The CDR3 DNA reads TGTGCCAGCAGTCCGGGAGGGAACCGCTATGGCTACACCTTC. Protein: CASSPGGNRYGYTF.